Below, 3 T cell receptor beta chains from the same sample are listed, as sequenced in a study of multiple sclerosis patients with progressive multifocal leukoencephalopathy. TCRdb keeps only in-frame clones here, not all; method: immunoSEQ multiplex PCR. The sample includes 31,000 or so clones, roughly 89% of them seen just once. Stated time point: time of PML onset. Sample: PBMCs, taken from a patient treated with natalizumab. All receptors come from a woman between 40 and 50 years old with progressive multifocal leukoencephalopathy.

This chain joins TRBV29-1 and TRBJ2-3; TRBD2 aligns across 11 bases. The V and J ends lost 4 bases and 1 base, in that order; junction bases with no gene match: 4. Germline V gene sequence: CDR1 SQVTM, CDR2 ANQGSEA. CDR3 length equals 15 residues. The CDR3 DNA reads as TGCAGCGTTGCGGTAGCGGGGGGGGGCACAGATACGCAGTATTTT. This encodes CSVAVAGGGTDTQYF.

This chain uses TRBV5-5 with TRBJ2-1; no clear D. The CDR3 has 14 amino acids. The V gene's germline CDR1 is SGHKS and CDR2 YYEKEE (reference sequence). V was cut by 4 bases and J by 10 bases, with 18 bases left in between. CDR3 in amino acids: CASSPTPVDLEQFF. As DNA, the CDR3 is TGTGCCAGCAGCCCGACCCCAGTCGATTTGGAGCAGTTCTTC.

V is TRBV29-1 and J is TRBJ1-2; D is ambiguous. The CDR3 length is 12 residues. The germline V gene has CDR1 SQVTM and CDR2 ANQGSEA. V gave up 2 bases and J gave up 4 bases, with 8 bases separating them. The CDR3 loop reads CSVESPVYGYTF. The DNA for the CDR3 is TGCAGCGTTGAAAGTCCGGTCTATGGCTACACCTTC.